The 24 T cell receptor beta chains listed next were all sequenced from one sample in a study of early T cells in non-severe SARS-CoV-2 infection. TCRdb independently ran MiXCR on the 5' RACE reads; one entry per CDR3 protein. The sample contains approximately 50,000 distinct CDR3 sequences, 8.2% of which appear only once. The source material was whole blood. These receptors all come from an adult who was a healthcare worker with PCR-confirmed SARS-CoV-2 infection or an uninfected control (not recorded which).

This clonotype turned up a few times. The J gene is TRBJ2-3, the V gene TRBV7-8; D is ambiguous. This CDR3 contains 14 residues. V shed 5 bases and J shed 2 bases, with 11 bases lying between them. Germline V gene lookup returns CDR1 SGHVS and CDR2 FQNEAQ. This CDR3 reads CASSGGSYTDTQYF. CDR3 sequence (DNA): TGTGCCAGCAGCGGTGGGTCCTACACAGATACGCAGTATTTT.

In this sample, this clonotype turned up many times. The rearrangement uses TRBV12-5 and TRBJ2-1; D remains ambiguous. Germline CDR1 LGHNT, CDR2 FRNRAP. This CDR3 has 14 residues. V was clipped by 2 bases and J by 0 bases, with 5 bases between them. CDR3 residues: CASGLRSSYNEQFF. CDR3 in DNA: TGTGCTAGTGGTTTGCGGAGCTCCTACAATGAGCAGTTCTTC.

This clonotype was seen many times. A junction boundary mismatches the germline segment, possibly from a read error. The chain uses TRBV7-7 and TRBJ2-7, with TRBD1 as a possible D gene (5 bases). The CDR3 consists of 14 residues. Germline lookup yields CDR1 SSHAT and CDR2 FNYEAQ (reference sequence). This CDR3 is CASSRQPVFYEQYF. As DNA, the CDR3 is TGTGCTAGCAGCCGACAGCCGGTTTTCTACGAGCAGTACTTC.

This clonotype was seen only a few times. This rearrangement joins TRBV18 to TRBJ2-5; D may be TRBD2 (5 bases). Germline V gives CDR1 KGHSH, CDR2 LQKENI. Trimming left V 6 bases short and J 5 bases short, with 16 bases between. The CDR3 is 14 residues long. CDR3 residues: CASSPMGVTETQYF. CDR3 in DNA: TGTGCCAGCTCCCCAATGGGAGTGACCGAGACCCAGTACTTC.

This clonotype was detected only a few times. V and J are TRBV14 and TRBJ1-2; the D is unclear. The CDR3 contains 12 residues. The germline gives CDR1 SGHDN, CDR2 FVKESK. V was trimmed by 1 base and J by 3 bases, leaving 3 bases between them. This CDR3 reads CASSQADYGYTF. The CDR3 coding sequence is TGTGCCAGCAGCCAAGCCGACTATGGCTACACCTTC.

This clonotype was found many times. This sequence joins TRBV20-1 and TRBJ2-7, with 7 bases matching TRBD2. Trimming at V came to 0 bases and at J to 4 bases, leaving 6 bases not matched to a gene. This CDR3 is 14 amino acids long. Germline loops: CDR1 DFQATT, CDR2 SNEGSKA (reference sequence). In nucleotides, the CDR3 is TGCAGTGCTAGAGATACCGGGAGGTTTTACGAGCAGTACTTC. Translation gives CSARDTGRFYEQYF.

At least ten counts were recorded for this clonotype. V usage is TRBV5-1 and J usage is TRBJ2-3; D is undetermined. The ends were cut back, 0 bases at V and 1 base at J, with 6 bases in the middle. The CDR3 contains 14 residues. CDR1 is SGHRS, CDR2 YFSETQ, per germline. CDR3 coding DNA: TGCGCCAGCAGCTTGGTAAGCGGCACAGATACGCAGTATTTT. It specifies CASSLVSGTDTQYF.

Here the CDR3 reads CASSEDTTGAYEQYF. For the CDR3, the DNA is TGTGCCAGCAGCGAGGACACAACCGGGGCCTACGAGCAGTACTTC. The rearrangement joins TRBV5-6 to TRBJ2-7; either TRBD1 or TRBD2 may supply D (5 bases each). V lost 4 bases and J lost 2, with 16 bases in between. The CDR3 runs to 15 residues. In germline, CDR1 is SGHDT, CDR2 YYEEEE.

Written as DNA, the CDR3 is TGTGCCAGCAGTGGGGACAAAGAGACCCAGTACTTC. This encodes CASSGDKETQYF. The chain joins TRBV21-1 to TRBJ2-5; TRBD1 reflects the table's D call only, with no check against the DNA. TRBV21-1 is deemed a pseudogene. The CDR3 runs to 12 residues.

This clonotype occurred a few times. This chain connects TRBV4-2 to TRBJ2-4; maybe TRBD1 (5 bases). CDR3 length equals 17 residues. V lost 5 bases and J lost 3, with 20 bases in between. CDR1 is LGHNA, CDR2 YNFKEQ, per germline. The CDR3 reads CASSEQDLFRGKNIQYF. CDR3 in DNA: TGTGCCAGCAGCGAACAGGACCTATTTAGGGGCAAAAACATTCAGTACTTC.

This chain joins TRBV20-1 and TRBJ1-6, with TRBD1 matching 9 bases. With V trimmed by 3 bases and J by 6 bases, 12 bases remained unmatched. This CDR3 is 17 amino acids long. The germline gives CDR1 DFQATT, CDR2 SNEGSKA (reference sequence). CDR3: CSARLDRGRRGNSPLHF. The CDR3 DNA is TGCAGTGCTAGGCTCGACAGGGGGAGAAGGGGTAATTCACCCCTCCACTTT.

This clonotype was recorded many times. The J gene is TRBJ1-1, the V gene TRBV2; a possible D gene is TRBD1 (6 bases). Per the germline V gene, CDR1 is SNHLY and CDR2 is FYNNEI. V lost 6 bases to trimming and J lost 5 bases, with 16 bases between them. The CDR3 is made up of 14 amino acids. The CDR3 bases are TGTGCCAGCAGGGGCGTCAGGGGATGGACTGAAGCTTTCTTT. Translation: CASRGVRGWTEAFF.

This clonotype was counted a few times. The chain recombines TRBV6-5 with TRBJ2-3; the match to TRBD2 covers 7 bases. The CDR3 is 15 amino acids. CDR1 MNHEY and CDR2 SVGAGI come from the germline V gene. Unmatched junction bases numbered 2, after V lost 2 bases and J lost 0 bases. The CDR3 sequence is CASSYGGSSTDTQYF. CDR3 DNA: TGTGCCAGCAGTTACGGCGGGAGTAGCACAGATACGCAGTATTTT.

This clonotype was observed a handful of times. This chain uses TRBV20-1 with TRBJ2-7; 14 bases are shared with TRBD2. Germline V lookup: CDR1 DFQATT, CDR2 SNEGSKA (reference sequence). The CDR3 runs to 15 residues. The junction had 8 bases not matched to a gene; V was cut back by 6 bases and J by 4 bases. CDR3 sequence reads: CSAKGTSGSMYEQYF. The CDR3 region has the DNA TGCAGTGCAAAGGGGACTAGCGGGAGTATGTACGAGCAGTACTTC.

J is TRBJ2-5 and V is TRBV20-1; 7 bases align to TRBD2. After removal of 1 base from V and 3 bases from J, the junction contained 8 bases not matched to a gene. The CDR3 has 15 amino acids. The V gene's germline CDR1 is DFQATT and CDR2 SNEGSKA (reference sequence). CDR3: CSARGASGSKETQYF. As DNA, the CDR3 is TGCAGTGCTAGAGGCGCTAGCGGCAGCAAAGAGACCCAGTACTTC.

CDR3 nucleotides: TGTGCCAGCAGCTTAGGGACAGGGGGTTCCTACAATGAGCAGTTCTTC. It specifies CASSLGTGGSYNEQFF. The chain couples TRBV7-6 to TRBJ2-1, with 10 positions matching TRBD1. The junction had 1 base not matched to a gene; V was cut back by 1 base and J by 1 base. Germline V gene data show CDR1 as SGHVS and CDR2 as FNYEAQ. CDR3 length: 16 amino acids.

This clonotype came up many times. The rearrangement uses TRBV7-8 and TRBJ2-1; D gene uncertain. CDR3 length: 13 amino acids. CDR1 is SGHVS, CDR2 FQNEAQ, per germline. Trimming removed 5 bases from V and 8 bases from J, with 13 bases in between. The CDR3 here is CASSRNLGDEQFF. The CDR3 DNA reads TGTGCCAGCAGCCGAAACCTTGGGGATGAGCAGTTCTTC.

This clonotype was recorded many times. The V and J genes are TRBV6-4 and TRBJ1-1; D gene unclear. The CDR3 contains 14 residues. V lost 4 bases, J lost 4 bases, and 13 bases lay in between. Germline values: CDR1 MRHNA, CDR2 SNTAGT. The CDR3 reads CASSGPRVVTEAFF. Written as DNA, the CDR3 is TGTGCCAGCAGTGGCCCCCGGGTCGTCACTGAAGCTTTCTTT.

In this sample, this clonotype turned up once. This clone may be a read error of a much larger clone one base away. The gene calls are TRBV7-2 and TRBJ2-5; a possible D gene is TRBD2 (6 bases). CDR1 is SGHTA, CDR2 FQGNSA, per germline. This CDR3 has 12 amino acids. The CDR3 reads CVSSLADYEIYF. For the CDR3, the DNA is TGTGTCAGCAGCTTAGCGGACTATGAGATTTACTTC. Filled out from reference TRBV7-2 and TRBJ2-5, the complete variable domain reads GAGVSQSPSNKVTEKGKDVELRCDPISGHTALYWYRQSLGQGLEFLIYFQGNSAPDKSGLPSDRFSAERTGGSVSTLTIQRTQQEDSAVYLCVSSLADYEIYFGPGTRLLVL.

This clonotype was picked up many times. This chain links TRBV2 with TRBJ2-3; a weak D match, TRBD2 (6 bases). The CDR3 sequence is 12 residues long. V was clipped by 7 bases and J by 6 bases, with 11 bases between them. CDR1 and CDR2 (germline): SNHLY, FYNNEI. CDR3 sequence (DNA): TGTGCCAGCACCCGGGACTCGGATACGCAGTATTTT. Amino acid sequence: CASTRDSDTQYF.

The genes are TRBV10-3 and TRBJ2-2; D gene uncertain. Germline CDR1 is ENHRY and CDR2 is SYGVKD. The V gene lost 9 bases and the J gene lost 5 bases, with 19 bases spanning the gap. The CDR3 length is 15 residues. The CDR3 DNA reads TGTGCCATATCTTCTAAAGGGCCCGGGACCGGGGAGCTGTTTTTT. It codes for CAISSKGPGTGELFF.

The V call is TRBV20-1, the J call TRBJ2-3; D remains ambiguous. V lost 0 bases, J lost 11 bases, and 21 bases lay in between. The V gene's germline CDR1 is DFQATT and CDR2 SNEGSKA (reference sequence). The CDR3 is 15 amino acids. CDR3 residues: CSAREISALPIVQYF. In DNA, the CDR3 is TGCAGTGCTAGAGAGATCAGCGCCCTACCAATTGTGCAGTATTTT.

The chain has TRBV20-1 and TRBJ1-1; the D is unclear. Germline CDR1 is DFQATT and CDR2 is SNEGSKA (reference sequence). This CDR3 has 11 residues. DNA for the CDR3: TGCAGGGTTCTTTTGGGCACTGAAGCTTTCTTT. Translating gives CRVLLGTEAFF.

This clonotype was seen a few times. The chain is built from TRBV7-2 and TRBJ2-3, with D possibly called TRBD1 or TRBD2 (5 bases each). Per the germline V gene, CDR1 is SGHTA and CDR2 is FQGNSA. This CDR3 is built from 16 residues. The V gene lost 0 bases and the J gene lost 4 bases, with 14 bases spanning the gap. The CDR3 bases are TGTGCCAGCAGCTTAGCAGGGAGACGCAGGGCAGATACGCAGTATTTT. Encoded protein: CASSLAGRRRADTQYF.